This passage covers 21 T cell receptor beta chains from one sample sequenced in a study of blood T cells in healthy people across ages. Next came a second PCR, run for about 6 to 12 cycles, which used a sample-barcoded 5' primer along with a J-beta primer mix. TCRdb redid the calling of the 5' RACE reads with MiXCR, one entry per CDR3 protein. The sample carries approximately 800,000 distinct CDR3 sequences, roughly 35% recorded once. The source material was blood. Receptors originate from a man younger than 30 in good health.

This chain links TRBV5-4 with TRBJ2-3; 10 bases map to TRBD1. The V gene end was trimmed by 4 bases and the J gene end by 5 bases; junction bases not matched to a gene: 10. Germline V lookup: CDR1 SGHNT, CDR2 YYREEE (reference sequence). The CDR3 contains 16 residues. The CDR3: CASSLWDRGGGDTQYF. The CDR3 DNA sequence: TGTGCCAGCAGCCTATGGGACAGGGGAGGTGGAGATACGCAGTATTTT.

The rearrangement joins TRBV27 to TRBJ2-5, with D perhaps TRBD2 (5 bases). Germline CDR1 is MNHEY and CDR2 is SMNVEV (reference sequence). Trimming stripped 4 bases from V and 11 bases from J, with 17 bases between. This CDR3 region has 13 residues. The CDR3 loop reads CASSWGLSGEQYF. CDR3 sequence (DNA): TGTGCCAGCAGTTGGGGTCTTAGTGGGGAGCAGTACTTC.

This clonotype was observed many times. The rearrangement links TRBV15 to TRBJ2-7; possible D gene TRBD1, 5 bases. This CDR3 spans 14 amino acids. CDR1 is LNHNV and CDR2 is YYDKDF in the germline V gene (reference sequence). The germline V and J ends were trimmed by 3 bases and 4 bases, with 13 bases remaining between them. In DNA, the CDR3 is TGTGCCACCAGCAGTTGGGGCGCACCGTACGAGCAGTACTTC. It translates to CATSSWGAPYEQYF.

Details on this clonotype: One junction end does not reproduce the germline sequence, and a read error may be involved. The chain has TRBV7-2 and TRBJ2-3, with a tentative D call TRBD1 (6 bases). This CDR3 has 16 residues. Per germline, CDR1 SGHTA and CDR2 FQGNSA. The CDR3 DNA reads TGTGCCGGCAGCTCCGATGACAGGCCCCGCACAGATACGCAGTATTTT. It translates to CAGSSDDRPRTDTQYF.

This clonotype has ten or more counts. V is TRBV12-3 or TRBV12-4 and J is TRBJ2-1; TRBD1 agrees at 7 bases. The CDR3 totals 13 residues. The V gene end was trimmed by 7 bases and the J gene end by 7 bases; junction bases not matched to a gene: 7. In nucleotides, the CDR3 is TGTGCCAGCAAGAGGACAGGTAGAAATGAGCAGTTCTTC. Its protein is CASKRTGRNEQFF.

This clonotype was seen only a few times. A read error may account for a junction end that differs from germline. This rearrangement joins TRBV20-1 to TRBJ2-7; D is ambiguous. The CDR3 covers 14 residues. CDR1 is DFQATT and CDR2 is SNEGSKA in the germline V gene (reference sequence). The DNA for the CDR3 is TGCAGTGCTAGCCTTCACGACATCTCCCACGAGCAGTACTTC. This codes for CSASLHDISHEQYF.

In its sample, this clonotype was seen a few times. The J gene is TRBJ2-5, the V gene TRBV4-1; possible D gene TRBD2, 5 bases. Germline CDR1 reads MGHRA; CDR2 reads YSYEKL. V shed 0 bases and J shed 3 bases, with 8 bases lying between them. The CDR3 spans 14 residues. The CDR3, as DNA: TGCGCCAGCAGCCAAGATCGGGAAGAAGAGACCCAGTACTTC. It is translated as CASSQDREEETQYF.

Concerning this clonotype itself: A much larger clone is a single base away; this may be a read error. This chain connects TRBV4-3 to TRBJ2-5; TRBD2 matches at 7 bases. CDR1 and CDR2 from the germline V gene are LGHNA and YSLEER. J gave up 1 base and V 0 bases, and 2 bases lay outside the gene matches. The CDR3 has 15 amino acids. CDR3 nucleotides: TGCGCCAGCAGCCAAGAGCGGGGGTTCCAAGAGACCCAGTACTTC. This codes for CASSQERGFQETQYF.

The chain links TRBV20-1 to TRBJ1-1; 9 bases fit TRBD1. Germline values: CDR1 DFQATT, CDR2 SNEGSKA (reference sequence). The junction had 10 bases not matched to a gene; V was cut back by 1 base and J by 13 bases. CDR3 size: 13 residues. This CDR3 reads CSARAPGTGNGFF. CDR3 coding DNA: TGCAGTGCTAGAGCTCCTGGGACAGGGAATGGTTTCTTT.

The chain employs TRBV7-9 and TRBJ1-2, with D hard to call. V was pared by 3 bases and J by 8 bases, with 25 bases between. The CDR3 runs 17 residues. Germline-derived CDR1 and CDR2 are SEHNR and FQNEAQ (reference sequence). The CDR3 region is CASSFGPPTPNNRGYTF. The CDR3 DNA is TGTGCCAGCAGCTTTGGCCCCCCGACCCCCAATAACCGGGGCTACACCTTC.

This chain connects TRBV6-2 or TRBV6-3 to TRBJ1-1; 7 bases line up with TRBD1. The CDR3 contains 18 residues. From germline, CDR1 is MNHEY and CDR2 SVGEGT. Trimming at V came to 5 bases and at J to 1 base, leaving 16 bases not matched to a gene. CDR3 sequence (DNA): TGTGCCAGCAGTCCAGGTCTTCCGACAGGGCGAGGGAACACTGAAGCTTTCTTT. It specifies CASSPGLPTGRGNTEAFF.

The chain carries TRBV13 and TRBJ2-7; D gene uncertain. The ends were cut back, 0 bases at V and 3 bases at J, with 12 bases in the middle. CDR1 is PRHDT and CDR2 is FYEKMQ in the germline V gene (reference sequence). CDR3 length: 15 residues. The CDR3 DNA is TGTGCCAGCAGCTTAGGCGAAGGGCACTACTACGAGCAGTACTTC. Its translation: CASSLGEGHYYEQYF.

This clonotype showed up just a few times. The V call is TRBV12-3 or TRBV12-4, the J call TRBJ1-1; D may be TRBD1 (6 bases). The CDR3 consists of 14 residues. The V end lost 8 bases, the J end lost 4 bases, and 17 bases lay between the germline ends. CDR3 amino acids: CASSQGHQGTEAFF. In DNA, the CDR3 is TGTGCCAGCTCACAGGGACATCAGGGCACTGAAGCTTTCTTT.

About this clonotype: It may be a read error: a sequence one base away is much more abundant. The chain has TRBV10-3 and TRBJ2-5, with TRBD2 as a possible D gene (5 bases). The J call may be incorrect, as the DNA end agrees better with TRBJ2-1. Germline lookup yields CDR1 ENHRY and CDR2 SYGVKD. The CDR3 consists of 14 residues. This CDR3 is CAISRSGEQETQFF. CDR3 coding DNA: TGTGCCATCAGCCGTTCCGGGGAGCAAGAGACCCAGTTCTTC.

The chain links TRBV4-3 to TRBJ2-3; 7 bases match TRBD1. The ends lost 4 bases at V and 1 base at J; junction bases unmatched: 5. CDR3 length: 15 amino acids. The germline V gene has CDR1 LGHNA and CDR2 YSLEER. The DNA of the CDR3 is TGCGCCAGCAGCCCCCTAGGGGGCCGCACAGATACGCAGTATTTT. It yields the protein CASSPLGGRTDTQYF.

The chain combines TRBV16 with TRBJ2-7; unclear D gene. The CDR3 spans 12 residues. V was trimmed by 0 bases and J by 5 bases, leaving 5 bases between them. In germline, CDR1 is KGHSY, CDR2 FQNENV. CDR3 nucleotides: TGTGCCAGCAGCCAATCGTTTGACGAGCAGTACTTC. Translated: CASSQSFDEQYF.

CDR3 region: CSARPRDSWYSPLHF. The CDR3 DNA reads as TGCAGTGCTAGGCCCAGGGACTCTTGGTACTCACCCCTCCACTTT. The chain carries TRBV20-1 and TRBJ1-6; maybe TRBD1 (5 bases). The CDR3 is 15 amino acids. Trimming stripped 3 bases from V and 10 bases from J, with 19 bases between. Germline loops: CDR1 DFQATT, CDR2 SNEGSKA (reference sequence).

In this sample, this clonotype turned up many times. The chain carries TRBV12-3 or TRBV12-4 and TRBJ2-1; no definite D call. The CDR3 is 13 residues long. With 3 bases removed from V and 10 bases from J, the gap between germline ends came to 13 bases. CDR3 amino acids: CASSFSREAEQFF. CDR3 bases: TGTGCCAGCAGTTTTTCAAGGGAAGCGGAGCAGTTCTTC.

This clonotype was seen just once. The chain has TRBV28 and TRBJ1-1, with D possibly TRBD1 on 6 matching bases. Germline CDR1 reads MDHEN; CDR2 reads SYDVKM. The CDR3 consists of 13 residues. V lost 5 bases, J lost 7 bases, and 14 bases lay in between. In nucleotides, the CDR3 is TGTGCCAGCAGTCCCCCGGGCAGGGGTGAAGCTTTCTTT. It specifies CASSPPGRGEAFF.

This clonotype has just a few counts. The chain joins TRBV3-1 to TRBJ1-1; D is unresolved. CDR1 is LGHDT and CDR2 is YNNKEL in the germline V gene (reference sequence). V lost 7 bases and J 4 bases, leaving 7 bases between the germline ends. The CDR3 has 11 amino acids. In DNA, the CDR3 is TGTGCCAGCACCTCGAGCACTGAAGCTTTCTTT. It translates to CASTSSTEAFF. Filled out from reference TRBV3-1 and TRBJ1-1, the complete variable domain reads DTAVSQTPKYLVTQMGNDKSIKCEQNLGHDTMYWYKQDSKKFLKIMFSYNNKELIINETVPNRFSPKSPDKAHLNLHINSLELGDSAVYFCASTSSTEAFFGQGTRLTVV.

This clonotype appeared a few times. This chain uses TRBV7-6 with TRBJ1-1; 9 bases match TRBD1. Germline CDR1 SGHVS, CDR2 FNYEAQ. The CDR3 totals 16 residues. V trimming: 5 bases; J trimming: 3 bases; junction bases outside the gene matches: 10. Here the CDR3 reads CASSAGTGLGHTEAFF. As DNA, the CDR3 is TGTGCCAGCAGCGCCGGGACAGGGTTGGGGCACACTGAAGCTTTCTTT.